The rows below give T cell receptor beta chains drawn from one sample of a study of identical twins. TCRdb fed the 5' RACE reads into MiXCR, producing one record per CDR3 protein. The sample records under 900,000 distinct CDR3 sequences, 15% to 20% being singletons. These data also formed part of another study, on T cells expressing NK-cell markers.

The sample taken for sequencing was PBMCs. All receptors come from a woman aged 18-29 years in good health. CDR3s include the opening cysteine and the closing phenylalanine or tryptophan. D genes are given only for firm matches. Clone size is stated in some rows and not others, as once, few, many or a class when expanded.

cdr3_aa: CSVVEVISYEQYF
cdr3_nt: TGCAGCGTTGTGGAGGTGATCTCCTACGAGCAGTACTTC
v_call: TRBV29-1
j_call: TRBJ2-7
clone_size: NA
d_call: NA

cdr3_aa: CASSFLKPHNSPLHF
cdr3_nt: TGTGCCAGCAGTTTCCTCAAACCCCATAATTCACCCCTCCACTTT
v_call: TRBV12-3/TRBV12-4
j_call: TRBJ1-6
clone_size: NA
d_call: NA

cdr3_aa: CAIRLTPISYEQYF
cdr3_nt: TGTGCCATCAGGCTGACACCGATTTCCTACGAGCAGTACTTC
v_call: TRBV10-3
j_call: TRBJ2-7
clone_size: NA
d_call: NA

cdr3_aa: CASSQDSAGGHNEQFF
cdr3_nt: TGTGCCAGCAGCCAAGATTCAGCGGGGGGACATAATGAGCAGTTCTTC
v_call: TRBV3-1
j_call: TRBJ2-1
clone_size: NA
d_call: TRBD2

cdr3_aa: CASSVDPGAYEQYF
cdr3_nt: TGTGCCAGCAGCGTAGACCCAGGGGCATACGAGCAGTACTTC
v_call: TRBV9
j_call: TRBJ2-7
clone_size: NA
d_call: NA

cdr3_aa: CSVARDNEQFF
cdr3_nt: TGCAGCGTTGCCCGAGACAATGAGCAGTTCTTC
v_call: TRBV29-1
j_call: TRBJ2-1
clone_size: many
d_call: NA

cdr3_aa: CASTPGRGTDTQYF
cdr3_nt: TGTGCCAGCACACCTGGTAGGGGCACAGATACGCAGTATTTT
v_call: TRBV6-1
j_call: TRBJ2-3
clone_size: once
d_call: NA

cdr3_aa: CSASVSDTEAFF
cdr3_nt: TGCAGTGCAAGCGTTAGTGACACTGAAGCTTTCTTT
v_call: TRBV20-1
j_call: TRBJ1-1
clone_size: few
d_call: NA

cdr3_aa: CASRRRLEQFF
cdr3_nt: TGTGCCAGCAGACGTAGACTAGAGCAGTTCTTC
v_call: TRBV12-3/TRBV12-4
j_call: TRBJ2-1
clone_size: NA
d_call: NA

cdr3_aa: CASSLLGRRIYNEQFF
cdr3_nt: TGTGCCAGCAGCTTATTAGGGCGGCGGATCTACAATGAGCAGTTCTTC
v_call: TRBV7-2
j_call: TRBJ2-1
clone_size: NA
d_call: NA

cdr3_aa: CASSWGSRYEQYF
cdr3_nt: TGTGCCAGCAGTTGGGGCTCCCGCTACGAGCAGTACTTC
v_call: TRBV6-2/TRBV6-3
j_call: TRBJ2-7
clone_size: NA
d_call: NA

cdr3_aa: CASSSAGDTEAFF
cdr3_nt: TGTGCCAGCAGCTCCGCAGGGGACACTGAAGCTTTCTTT
v_call: TRBV7-8
j_call: TRBJ1-1
clone_size: NA
d_call: NA

cdr3_aa: CASSSWTGKFASGYTF
cdr3_nt: TGTGCCAGCAGCTCCTGGACAGGGAAGTTTGCATCTGGCTACACCTTC
v_call: TRBV5-5
j_call: TRBJ1-2
clone_size: NA
d_call: TRBD1

cdr3_aa: CASSQALGQMVWF
cdr3_nt: TGTGCCAGCAGCCAAGCCCTAGGGCAGATGGTCTGGTTC
v_call: TRBV14
j_call: TRBJ2-1
clone_size: NA
d_call: NA

cdr3_aa: CASSDRETTEAFF
cdr3_nt: TGTGCCAGCAGTGACAGGGAAACCACTGAAGCTTTCTTT
v_call: TRBV6-1
j_call: TRBJ1-1
clone_size: many
d_call: NA

cdr3_aa: CASSPLFTAGGIETQYF
cdr3_nt: TGTGCCAGCAGCCCCCTTTTTACGGCGGGAGGGATAGAGACCCAGTACTTC
v_call: TRBV7-2
j_call: TRBJ2-5
clone_size: few
d_call: TRBD2

cdr3_aa: CASSFSTETQYF
cdr3_nt: TGTGCCAGCAGTTTTTCAACGGAGACCCAGTACTTC
v_call: TRBV12-3/TRBV12-4
j_call: TRBJ2-5
clone_size: NA
d_call: NA

cdr3_aa: CSVEDLAGPHEQYF
cdr3_nt: TGCAGCGTTGAAGATCTGGCAGGCCCCCACGAGCAGTACTTC
v_call: TRBV29-1
j_call: TRBJ2-7
clone_size: few
d_call: NA

cdr3_aa: CASSPRDNQPQHF
cdr3_nt: TGTGCCAGCAGTCCACGGGACAATCAGCCCCAGCATTTT
v_call: TRBV12-3/TRBV12-4
j_call: TRBJ1-5
clone_size: few
d_call: NA

cdr3_aa: CASSQVEYTDTQYF
cdr3_nt: TGCGCCAGCAGCCAAGTTGAATACACAGATACGCAGTATTTT
v_call: TRBV4-3
j_call: TRBJ2-3
clone_size: few
d_call: NA

cdr3_aa: CASSLNARGDYGYTF
cdr3_nt: TGCGCCAGCAGCTTGAATGCCCGGGGGGACTATGGCTACACCTTC
v_call: TRBV5-1
j_call: TRBJ1-2
clone_size: NA
d_call: NA

cdr3_aa: CAAGRQSSETQYF
cdr3_nt: TGTGCCGCTGGCCGTCAGTCATCCGAGACCCAGTACTTC
v_call: TRBV3-1
j_call: TRBJ2-5
clone_size: many
d_call: NA

cdr3_aa: CASSSVAGADTQYF
cdr3_nt: TGTGCCAGCAGTTCAGTTGCGGGAGCAGATACGCAGTATTTT
v_call: TRBV27
j_call: TRBJ2-3
clone_size: NA
d_call: TRBD2

cdr3_aa: CASSFSPHPSQDTQYF
cdr3_nt: TGTGCCAGCAGCTTTTCACCTCACCCGTCGCAAGATACGCAGTATTTT
v_call: TRBV7-9
j_call: TRBJ2-3
clone_size: NA
d_call: NA

cdr3_aa: CASSPLTSGRADTGELFF
cdr3_nt: TGTGCCAGCTCACCACTAACCAGCGGGAGGGCCGACACCGGGGAGCTGTTTTTT
v_call: TRBV18
j_call: TRBJ2-2
clone_size: few
d_call: TRBD2

cdr3_aa: CASRGLAGGPTNTGELFF
cdr3_nt: TGCGCCAGCAGAGGACTAGCGGGGGGCCCTACCAACACCGGGGAGCTGTTTTTT
v_call: TRBV5-1
j_call: TRBJ2-2
clone_size: many
d_call: TRBD2

cdr3_aa: CASSASPLSTSSYNEQFF
cdr3_nt: TGCGCCAGCAGTGCTTCCCCTCTATCAACGAGCTCCTACAATGAGCAGTTCTTC
v_call: TRBV10-2
j_call: TRBJ2-1
clone_size: NA
d_call: NA

cdr3_aa: CASGMGDGFTEAFF
cdr3_nt: TGCGCCAGCGGGATGGGGGACGGATTCACTGAAGCTTTCTTT
v_call: TRBV5-1
j_call: TRBJ1-1
clone_size: NA
d_call: NA

cdr3_aa: CASSQTGGTETQYF
cdr3_nt: TGTGCCAGCAGCCAAACAGGGGGCACAGAGACCCAGTACTTC
v_call: TRBV7-3
j_call: TRBJ2-5
clone_size: few
d_call: TRBD1

cdr3_aa: CASSPGQAEGKLFF
cdr3_nt: TGCGCCAGCAGCCCTGGACAGGCCGAGGGGAAACTGTTTTTT
v_call: TRBV5-1
j_call: TRBJ1-4
clone_size: NA
d_call: TRBD1

cdr3_aa: CASSQARAASGYYEQYF
cdr3_nt: TGTGCCAGCAGCCAAGCCAGGGCGGCTAGCGGATACTACGAGCAGTACTTC
v_call: TRBV14
j_call: TRBJ2-7
clone_size: NA
d_call: TRBD2

cdr3_aa: CASSQRTSGHTTSTDTQYF
cdr3_nt: TGTGCCAGCAGCCAGCGGACTAGCGGGCATACAACTAGCACAGATACGCAGTATTTT
v_call: TRBV3-1
j_call: TRBJ2-3
clone_size: NA
d_call: TRBD2

cdr3_aa: CASSYSYTQETQYF
cdr3_nt: TGTGCCAGCAGTTACTCGTACACGCAAGAGACCCAGTACTTC
v_call: TRBV6-5
j_call: TRBJ2-5
clone_size: few
d_call: NA

cdr3_aa: CSSNPGHLDEQYF
cdr3_nt: TGCAGTTCTAACCCGGGACACCTGGACGAGCAGTACTTC
v_call: TRBV20-1
j_call: TRBJ2-7
clone_size: NA
d_call: NA

cdr3_aa: CASSLGTSARSEQFF
cdr3_nt: TGTGCCAGCAGCCTTGGGACTAGCGCAAGGAGTGAGCAGTTCTTC
v_call: TRBV11-2
j_call: TRBJ2-1
clone_size: few
d_call: TRBD2

cdr3_aa: CASSLSRQGTPDTQYF
cdr3_nt: TGCGCCAGCAGCTTATCCCGACAGGGGACCCCAGATACGCAGTATTTT
v_call: TRBV5-1
j_call: TRBJ2-3
clone_size: NA
d_call: TRBD1

cdr3_aa: CASSLVGGYTF
cdr3_nt: TGTGCCAGCAGCCTAGTGGGGGGCTACACCTTC
v_call: TRBV12-3/TRBV12-4
j_call: TRBJ1-2
clone_size: few
d_call: NA

cdr3_aa: CASSELGDSYNEQFF
cdr3_nt: TGTGCCAGCAGTGAGCTGGGAGACTCCTACAATGAGCAGTTCTTC
v_call: TRBV6-1
j_call: TRBJ2-1
clone_size: many
d_call: NA

cdr3_aa: CASRLTTGVLNEKLFF
cdr3_nt: TGCGCCAGCAGGCTTACGACAGGGGTCCTTAATGAAAAACTGTTTTTT
v_call: TRBV5-1
j_call: TRBJ1-4
clone_size: few
d_call: TRBD1

cdr3_aa: CASSFGLGFSYEQYF
cdr3_nt: TGCGCCAGCAGCTTCGGGTTGGGCTTCTCCTACGAGCAGTACTTC
v_call: TRBV5-1
j_call: TRBJ2-7
clone_size: NA
d_call: NA

cdr3_aa: CASSFRLVGHEQYF
cdr3_nt: TGTGCCAGCAGTTTCCGACTAGTTGGCCACGAGCAGTACTTC
v_call: TRBV27
j_call: TRBJ2-7
clone_size: NA
d_call: NA

cdr3_aa: CASSLAGLGGVGRTDTQYF
cdr3_nt: TGCGCCAGCAGCTTGGCCGGTTTAGGAGGTGTGGGGCGCACAGATACGCAGTATTTT
v_call: TRBV5-1
j_call: TRBJ2-3
clone_size: few
d_call: NA

cdr3_aa: CASSLPSGGFTDTQYF
cdr3_nt: TGCGCCAGCAGCTTGCCTAGCGGGGGCTTCACAGATACGCAGTATTTT
v_call: TRBV5-1
j_call: TRBJ2-3
clone_size: few
d_call: TRBD2

cdr3_aa: CASSPAREDGELFF
cdr3_nt: TGCGCCAGCAGCCCGGCCCGGGAGGACGGGGAGCTGTTTTTT
v_call: TRBV5-1
j_call: TRBJ2-2
clone_size: few
d_call: TRBD2

cdr3_aa: CASTLTRDRAPSTGELFF
cdr3_nt: TGTGCCAGCACCCTGACCCGGGACAGGGCTCCTAGTACCGGGGAGCTGTTTTTT
v_call: TRBV11-1
j_call: TRBJ2-2
clone_size: NA
d_call: TRBD1

cdr3_aa: CASSQSALWRMGDSGANVLTF
cdr3_nt: TGTGCCAGCAGCCAAAGCGCTTTGTGGAGGATGGGGGACTCTGGGGCCAACGTCCTGACTTTC
v_call: TRBV14
j_call: TRBJ2-6
clone_size: NA
d_call: NA

cdr3_aa: CASSLDGQGVDEQFF
cdr3_nt: TGCGCCAGCAGCTTGGACGGACAGGGGGTTGATGAGCAGTTCTTC
v_call: TRBV5-1
j_call: TRBJ2-1
clone_size: NA
d_call: TRBD1

cdr3_aa: CASSPRLAGLTYEQYF
cdr3_nt: TGTGCCAGCAGCCCCCGACTAGCGGGTCTTACCTACGAGCAGTACTTC
v_call: TRBV7-8
j_call: TRBJ2-7
clone_size: NA
d_call: TRBD2

cdr3_aa: CASSEIMNQPQHF
cdr3_nt: TGTGCCAGCAGTGAAATCATGAATCAGCCCCAGCATTTT
v_call: TRBV2
j_call: TRBJ1-5
clone_size: few
d_call: NA

cdr3_aa: CAWSGSLLYGYTF
cdr3_nt: TGTGCCTGGAGCGGGTCCCTGCTCTATGGCTACACCTTC
v_call: TRBV30
j_call: TRBJ1-2
clone_size: few
d_call: NA

cdr3_aa: CASSLSLTVSYEQYF
cdr3_nt: TGTGCCAGCAGCTTGTCCTTGACAGTCTCCTACGAGCAGTACTTC
v_call: TRBV5-6
j_call: TRBJ2-7
clone_size: NA
d_call: NA

cdr3_aa: CASSYTKRDRPYEQYF
cdr3_nt: TGTGCCAGCAGTTACACTAAGCGGGATCGGCCCTACGAGCAGTACTTC
v_call: TRBV6-2/TRBV6-3
j_call: TRBJ2-7
clone_size: NA
d_call: TRBD2

cdr3_aa: CASSQDRGPNSPLHF
cdr3_nt: TGCGCCAGCAGCCAAGACAGGGGGCCGAATTCACCCCTCCACTTT
v_call: TRBV4-3
j_call: TRBJ1-6
clone_size: few
d_call: TRBD1

cdr3_aa: CASSFGDPTLRRYF
cdr3_nt: TGTGCCAGCAGTTTCGGGGACCCAACCTTACGTCGGTACTTC
v_call: TRBV12-3/TRBV12-4
j_call: TRBJ2-7
clone_size: few
d_call: NA

cdr3_aa: CASSPGTSGRIDTQYF
cdr3_nt: TGTGCCAGCTCACCAGGAACTAGCGGGAGAATAGATACGCAGTATTTT
v_call: TRBV18
j_call: TRBJ2-3
clone_size: few
d_call: TRBD2